These 25 T cell receptor beta chains were sequenced from one sample in a study of radiotherapy plus CTLA-4 blockade in lung cancer. Assay: immunoSEQ multiplex PCR; the TCRdb copy retains only in-frame clones and omits some. Seen here are 89,000 or so clones, roughly four fifths observed once, and the top ten hold roughly 3.5%. This material consisted of peripheral blood, taken from a patient treated with radiotherapy plus ipilimumab. These receptors were taken from a human donor with non-small cell lung cancer who had a partial response to radiotherapy plus ipilimumab.

The chain has TRBV18 and TRBJ1-1; TRBD1 might be the D (5 bases). CDR1 is KGHSH, CDR2 LQKENI, per germline. V lost 6 bases and J 1 base, leaving 12 bases between the germline ends. CDR3 length: 14 residues. CDR3 bases: TGTGCCAGCTCGGACTCCGGGGGGAACACTGAAGCTTTCTTT. It is translated as CASSDSGGNTEAFF. The variable domain in full, completed from reference TRBV18 and TRBJ1-1, reads NAGVMQNPRHLVRRRGQEARLRCSPMKGHSHVYWYRQLPEEGLKFMVYLQKENIIDESGMPKERFSAEFPKEGPSILRIQQVVRGDSAAYFCASSDSGGNTEAFFGQGTRLTVV.

The chain couples TRBV6-1 to TRBJ1-2; 11 bases match TRBD1. The ends lost 5 bases at V and 6 bases at J; junction bases unmatched: 5. CDR3 length: 14 amino acids. Per germline, CDR1 MNHNS and CDR2 SASEGT. CDR3 sequence (DNA): TGTGCCAGCAGTTCGGGGGACAGGGGGGATGGCTACACCTTC. Its translation is CASSSGDRGDGYTF.

V and J are TRBV28 and TRBJ2-1; 8 nucleotides agree with TRBD1. Germline values: CDR1 MDHEN, CDR2 SYDVKM. V gave up 4 bases and J gave up 12 bases; unmatched junction bases: 8. The CDR3 has 13 amino acids. The CDR3 here is CASSYRTGGWQFF. For the CDR3, the DNA is TGTGCCAGCAGTTATCGAACAGGGGGTTGGCAGTTCTTC.

The J gene is TRBJ2-7, the V gene TRBV6-5; D might be TRBD2 (5 bases). Trimming removed 5 bases from V and 0 bases from J, with 14 bases in between. CDR1 is MNHEY, CDR2 SVGAGI, per germline. There are 15 residues in the CDR3. CDR3 nucleotide sequence: TGTGCCAGCAGTGGGAGACACAGCAACTCCTACGAGCAGTACTTC. This gives the protein CASSGRHSNSYEQYF.

The chain has TRBV19 and TRBJ2-2; tentatively, D is TRBD1 (5 bases). V lost 1 base and J 1 base, leaving 10 bases between the germline ends. The V gene's germline CDR1 is LNHDA and CDR2 SQIVND (reference sequence). The CDR3 covers 16 residues. CDR3 loop: CASSIASGWNTGELFF. The DNA of the CDR3 is TGTGCCAGTAGTATAGCCTCAGGGTGGAACACCGGGGAGCTGTTTTTT. The whole variable domain, remainder taken from reference TRBV19 and TRBJ2-2, is DGGITQSPKYLFRKEGQNVTLSCEQNLNHDAMYWYRQDPGQGLRLIYYSQIVNDFQKGDIAEGYSVSREKKESFPLTVTSAQKNPTAFYLCASSIASGWNTGELFFGEGSRLTVL.

CDR3 loop: CASSQVGGAYEQYF. The CDR3 nucleotides are TGCGCCAGCAGCCAAGTCGGGGGTGCATACGAGCAGTACTTC. The chain has TRBV4-3 and TRBJ2-7; a possible D gene is TRBD2 (6 bases). The V end was cut by 1 base, the J end by 4 bases, with 11 bases between. CDR1 and CDR2 from the germline V gene are LGHNA and YSLEER. The CDR3 length is 14 residues.

The chain couples TRBV13 to TRBJ1-3; a weak D match, TRBD1 (6 bases). Germline V gene data show CDR1 as PRHDT and CDR2 as FYEKMQ (reference sequence). The CDR3 has 13 amino acids. Trimming left V 5 bases short and J 4 bases short, with 9 bases between. The CDR3 nucleotides are TGTGCCAGCAGCCTTGACAGGGGAAACACCATATATTTT. Its protein is CASSLDRGNTIYF.

V usage is TRBV18 and J usage is TRBJ1-2; D may be TRBD1 (5 bases). The germline gives CDR1 KGHSH, CDR2 LQKENI. This CDR3 region has 13 residues. Trimming removed 3 bases from V and 8 bases from J, with 13 bases in between. The CDR3 protein is CASSPAQVGGYTF. The CDR3 DNA reads TGTGCCAGCTCACCGGCACAGGTAGGGGGCTACACCTTC.

The chain combines TRBV28 with TRBJ2-7, with 7 bases matching TRBD2. Trimming cost V 1 base and J 3 bases; bases outside gene matches: 12. This CDR3 is built from 17 residues. The germline V gene has CDR1 MDHEN and CDR2 SYDVKM. CDR3 region: CASSLSLADSKGYEQYF. In nucleotides, the CDR3 is TGTGCCAGCAGTTTATCGCTAGCGGATTCCAAGGGCTACGAGCAGTACTTC.

This clone was counted a few times. The CDR3 bases are TGTGCCAGCAGCCCACAGTTGGGGGGATGGAATTATGAGCAGTTCTTC. Translation gives CASSPQLGGWNYEQFF. The gene calls are TRBV4-2 and TRBJ2-1, with D possibly TRBD2 on 6 matching bases. The length of the CDR3 is 16 residues. Trimming stripped 4 bases from V and 8 bases from J, with 21 bases between. Germline values: CDR1 LGHNA, CDR2 YNFKEQ.

This sequence joins TRBV5-1 and TRBJ1-2; 11 bases fit TRBD1. CDR3 length: 14 amino acids. Germline values: CDR1 SGHRS, CDR2 YFSETQ. V shed 4 bases, J shed 4 bases, and the junction held 3 bases outside the gene matches. The CDR3 spells CASSRTGGGYGYTF. CDR3 DNA: TGCGCCAGCAGCCGGACAGGGGGCGGCTATGGCTACACCTTC.

This chain joins TRBV18 and TRBJ2-5, with TRBD2 matching over 8 bases. V gave up 3 bases and J gave up 5 bases; unmatched junction bases: 5. CDR1 and CDR2 from the germline V gene are KGHSH and LQKENI. There are 14 residues in the CDR3. The CDR3 nucleotides are TGTGCCAGCTCACCGCGGGAGGTCCGGGAGACCCAGTACTTC. It yields the protein CASSPREVRETQYF. Complete variable domain (other parts from reference TRBV18 and TRBJ2-5): NAGVMQNPRHLVRRRGQEARLRCSPMKGHSHVYWYRQLPEEGLKFMVYLQKENIIDESGMPKERFSAEFPKEGPSILRIQQVVRGDSAAYFCASSPREVRETQYFGPGTRLLVL.

The genes are TRBV5-1 and TRBJ1-2; D may be TRBD1 (6 bases). V gave up 2 bases and J gave up 4 bases, with 15 bases separating them. Germline V gene sequence: CDR1 SGHRS, CDR2 YFSETQ. CDR3 size: 15 residues. CDR3 region: CASSLSQGLSYGYTF. CDR3 bases: TGCGCCAGCAGCTTAAGTCAGGGGCTTAGCTATGGCTACACCTTC.

J is TRBJ2-3 and V is TRBV18, with 9 positions matching TRBD2. The CDR3 sequence is 13 residues long. From germline, CDR1 is KGHSH and CDR2 LQKENI. Trimming took 3 bases from V and 9 from J; bases not matched to a gene: 4. DNA of the CDR3: TGTGCCAGCTCACCTACCGGGACTAGCACGCAGTATTTT. As protein: CASSPTGTSTQYF.

This clone was detected only a few times. The chain couples TRBV28 to TRBJ1-2; D possibly corresponds to TRBD1 (5 bases). CDR3 length: 13 amino acids. Germline CDR1 is MDHEN and CDR2 is SYDVKM. Trimming pared 6 bases from V and 4 bases from J, leaving 12 bases between. Here the CDR3 DNA reads TGTGCCAGCAGAACAAGGGGACTCTATGGCTACACCTTC. Its protein product is CASRTRGLYGYTF.

The genes are TRBV6-5 and TRBJ2-7; 11 nucleotides match TRBD1. The CDR3 is 14 amino acids. CDR1 and CDR2 from the germline V gene are MNHEY and SVGAGI. V lost 6 bases to trimming and J lost 6 bases; unmatched junction nucleotides: 7. CDR3 in amino acids: CASRARDRGGEQYF. The CDR3 DNA reads TGTGCCAGCAGAGCCCGGGACAGGGGGGGCGAGCAGTACTTC.

The chain has TRBV18 and TRBJ2-7; perhaps TRBD1 as D (6 bases). This CDR3 contains 14 residues. The germline V and J ends were trimmed by 4 bases and 3 bases, with 13 bases remaining between them. Per germline, CDR1 KGHSH and CDR2 LQKENI. For the CDR3, the DNA is TGTGCCAGCTCACTGAAACAGGGAAGCTACGAGCAGTACTTC. This translates into CASSLKQGSYEQYF.

The gene calls are TRBV28 and TRBJ1-2; 7 nucleotides align to TRBD1. The CDR3 totals 15 residues. V was pared by 5 bases and J by 6 bases, with 12 bases of the junction left unmatched. The germline V gene encodes CDR1 MDHEN and CDR2 SYDVKM. CDR3 in amino acids: CASSETGQNTHGYTF. DNA of the CDR3: TGTGCCAGCAGTGAAACGGGACAGAACACTCATGGCTACACCTTC.

The chain combines TRBV5-4 with TRBJ2-1; 9 bases map to TRBD2. The CDR3 consists of 16 residues. Germline V gives CDR1 SGHNT, CDR2 YYREEE (reference sequence). The V and J ends lost 4 bases and 3 bases, in that order; junction bases with no gene match: 8. In DNA form, the CDR3 reads TGTGCCAGCAGCCCACGCGCTAGCGGGAACTACAATGAGCAGTTCTTC. It encodes CASSPRASGNYNEQFF.

The rearrangement uses TRBV19 and TRBJ2-2, with 7 nucleotides matching TRBD1. CDR3 length: 15 residues. CDR1 is LNHDA, CDR2 SQIVND, per germline (reference sequence). Trimming took 5 bases from V and 3 from J; bases not matched to a gene: 6. CDR3 nucleotides: TGTGCCAGTAGTCACTACAGGGGAGACACCGGGGAGCTGTTTTTT. Amino acid sequence: CASSHYRGDTGELFF.

This clone was seen a single time. V usage is TRBV5-1 and J usage is TRBJ1-3; 8 nucleotides match TRBD1. Per the germline V gene, CDR1 is SGHRS and CDR2 is YFSETQ. Trimming at V came to 7 bases and at J to 0 bases, leaving 9 bases not matched to a gene. The CDR3 consists of 16 residues. For the CDR3, the DNA is TGCGCCAGCGCGAGGACAGGGTTAAACTCTGGAAACACCATATATTTT. The encoded protein is CASARTGLNSGNTIYF.

This clone was counted between two and nine times. The rearrangement links TRBV5-1 to TRBJ2-7; possibly TRBD1 for D (9 bases). Germline CDR1 and CDR2: SGHRS and YFSETQ. V lost 4 bases and J 6 bases, leaving 26 bases between the germline ends. The CDR3 has 17 amino acids. As DNA, the CDR3 is TGCGCCAGCAGCCGCGGACAGGGGACTAGTTGGGGATCCGAGCAGTACTTC. It codes for CASSRGQGTSWGSEQYF.

V gene TRBV7-2 combines with J gene TRBJ2-4, with a tentative D call TRBD2 (5 bases). Trimming removed 4 bases from V and 0 bases from J, with 13 bases in between. CDR3 length equals 16 residues. Looked up from germline, CDR1 is SGHTA and CDR2 is FQGNSA. CDR3 nucleotides: TGTGCCAGCAGCTGGCAGGCGGGTTTAGCCAAAAACATTCAGTACTTC. Translation: CASSWQAGLAKNIQYF.

Written as DNA, the CDR3 is TGTGCCAGCAGTCCCCAGACAGGGCCTCACTACAATGAGCAGTTCTTC. Its protein product is CASSPQTGPHYNEQFF. The chain couples TRBV28 to TRBJ2-1; 7 bases align to TRBD1. This CDR3 is 16 amino acids long. The V gene end was trimmed by 5 bases and the J gene end by 3 bases; junction bases not matched to a gene: 10. CDR1 and CDR2 (germline): MDHEN, SYDVKM.

V and J are TRBV10-2 and TRBJ1-2; D is ambiguous. Per germline, CDR1 WSHSY and CDR2 SAAADI. The germline V and J ends were trimmed by 0 bases and 1 base, with 9 bases remaining between them. The CDR3 has 15 amino acids. The CDR3 sequence: CASSESIFGNYGYTF. The DNA of the CDR3 is TGCGCCAGCAGTGAGTCGATCTTCGGTAACTATGGCTACACCTTC.